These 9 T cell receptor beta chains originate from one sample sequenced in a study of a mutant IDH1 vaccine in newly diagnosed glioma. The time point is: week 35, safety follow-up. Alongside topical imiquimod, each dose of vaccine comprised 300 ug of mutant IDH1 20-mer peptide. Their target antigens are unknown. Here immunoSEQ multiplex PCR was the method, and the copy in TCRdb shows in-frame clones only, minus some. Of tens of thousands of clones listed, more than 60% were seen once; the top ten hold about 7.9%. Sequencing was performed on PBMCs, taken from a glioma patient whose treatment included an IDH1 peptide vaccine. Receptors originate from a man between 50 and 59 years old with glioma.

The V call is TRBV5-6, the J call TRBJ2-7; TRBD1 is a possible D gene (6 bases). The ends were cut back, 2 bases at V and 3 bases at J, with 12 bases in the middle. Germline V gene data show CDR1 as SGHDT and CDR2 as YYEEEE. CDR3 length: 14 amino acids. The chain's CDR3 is CASSFGTTIYEQYF. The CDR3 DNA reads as TGTGCCAGCAGCTTCGGGACAACAATCTACGAGCAGTACTTC.

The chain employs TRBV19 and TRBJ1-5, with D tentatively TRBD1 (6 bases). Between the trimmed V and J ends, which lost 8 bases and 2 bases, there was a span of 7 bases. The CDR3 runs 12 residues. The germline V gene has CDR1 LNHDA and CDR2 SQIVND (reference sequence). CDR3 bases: TGTGCCAGTCGGACAGGCAATCAGCCCCAGCATTTT. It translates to CASRTGNQPQHF. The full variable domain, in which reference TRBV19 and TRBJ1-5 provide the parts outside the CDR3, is DGGITQSPKYLFRKEGQNVTLSCEQNLNHDAMYWYRQDPGQGLRLIYYSQIVNDFQKGDIAEGYSVSREKKESFPLTVTSAQKNPTAFYLCASRTGNQPQHFGDGTRLSIL.

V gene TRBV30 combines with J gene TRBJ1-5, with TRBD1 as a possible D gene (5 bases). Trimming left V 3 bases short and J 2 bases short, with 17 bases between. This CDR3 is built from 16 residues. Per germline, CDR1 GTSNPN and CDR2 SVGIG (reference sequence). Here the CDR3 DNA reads TGTGCCTGGAGCCCCGGGACCCCCGGTGGCAATCAGCCCCAGCATTTT. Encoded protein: CAWSPGTPGGNQPQHF.

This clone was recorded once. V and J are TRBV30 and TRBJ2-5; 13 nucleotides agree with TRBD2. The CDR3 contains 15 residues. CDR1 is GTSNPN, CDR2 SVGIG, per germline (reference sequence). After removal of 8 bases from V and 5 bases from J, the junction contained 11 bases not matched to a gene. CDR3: CARGTSGGAEETQYF. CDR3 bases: TGTGCCCGGGGCACTAGCGGGGGGGCGGAGGAGACCCAGTACTTC.

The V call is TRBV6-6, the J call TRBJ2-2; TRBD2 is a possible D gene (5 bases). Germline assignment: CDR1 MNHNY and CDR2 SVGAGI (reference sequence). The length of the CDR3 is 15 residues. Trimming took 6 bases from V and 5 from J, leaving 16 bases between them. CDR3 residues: CASRPSPRGTGELFF. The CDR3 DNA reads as TGTGCCAGCAGACCTTCTCCCCGGGGTACCGGGGAGCTGTTTTTT.

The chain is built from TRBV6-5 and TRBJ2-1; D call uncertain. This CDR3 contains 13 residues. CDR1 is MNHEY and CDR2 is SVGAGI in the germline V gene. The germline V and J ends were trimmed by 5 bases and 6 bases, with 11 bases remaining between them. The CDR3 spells CASSLIKGNEQFF. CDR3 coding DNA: TGTGCCAGCAGTCTCATAAAGGGCAATGAGCAGTTCTTC.

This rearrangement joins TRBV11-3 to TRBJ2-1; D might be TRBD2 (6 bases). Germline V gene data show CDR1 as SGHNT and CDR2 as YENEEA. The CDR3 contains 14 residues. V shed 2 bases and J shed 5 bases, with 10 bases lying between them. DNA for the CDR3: TGTGCCAGCAGCTTAAGGGGACTGAACAATGAGCAGTTCTTC. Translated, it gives CASSLRGLNNEQFF.

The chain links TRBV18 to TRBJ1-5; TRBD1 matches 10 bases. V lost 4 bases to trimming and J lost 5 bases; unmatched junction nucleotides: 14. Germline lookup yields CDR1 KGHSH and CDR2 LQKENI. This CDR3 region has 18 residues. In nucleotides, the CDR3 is TGTGCCAGCTCACGCAATCAGCCGGGACAGGGGTTTTATCAGCCCCAGCATTTT. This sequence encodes CASSRNQPGQGFYQPQHF.

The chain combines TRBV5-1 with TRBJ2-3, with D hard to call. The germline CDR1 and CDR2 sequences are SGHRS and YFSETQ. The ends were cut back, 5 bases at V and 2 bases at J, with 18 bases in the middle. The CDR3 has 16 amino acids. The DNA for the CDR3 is TGCGCCAGCAGGAATCAGCGAGAAGCTTACACAGATACGCAGTATTTT. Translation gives CASRNQREAYTDTQYF. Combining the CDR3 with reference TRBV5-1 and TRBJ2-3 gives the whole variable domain KAGVTQTPRYLIKTRGQQVTLSCSPISGHRSVSWYQQTPGQGLQFLFEYFSETQRNKGNFPGRFSGRQFSNSRSEMNVSTLELGDSALYLCASRNQREAYTDTQYFGPGTRLTVL.